This is a list of T cell receptor beta chains from one sample in a study of cytotoxic CD8 clonotypes in ibrutinib-treated CLL. TCRdb's table, derived via immunoSEQ multiplex PCR, lists solely in-frame clones and lacks some. The sample yields about 270,000 clones, 65% to 85% seen once. Material: PBMCs, obtained at disease progression, from a patient treated with ibrutinib. The receptors were gathered from a human donor with chronic lymphocytic leukemia. Both conserved end residues are part of each CDR3.

V | CDR3
TRBV9 | CASSARDRGTNEQFF
TRBV4-1 | CASSRISGTGGLSYEQYF
TRBV28 | CASQTQHGTYEQYF
TRBV14 | CASSPPAGPRGTGELFF
TRBV20-1 | CSATGWAGTFF
TRBV29-1 | CSVLGQGGNYGYTF
TRBV5-6 | CASSRPGHLSQETQYF
TRBV29-1 | CSVEGQGGGYTF
TRBV5-1 | CASSWTGAALYEQYF
TRBV6-6 | CASRPDRGLFGEQYF
TRBV18 | CASSQGLPATNEKLFF
TRBV28 | CASTGGRGLFYEQYF
TRBV7-2 | CASSFYREDEKLFF
TRBV18 | CASSPIGMTPQYF
TRBV6-1 | CASSKILGVYEQYF
TRBV19 | CASSTDRGSQPQHF
TRBV10-3 | CAIAGGPAAWQYF
TRBV7-9 | CASSQTSGGNNEQFF
TRBV6-1 | CASRGGPYEQYF
TRBV7-6 | CASSPRDSNTEAFF
TRBV10-1 | CANLPTGLNTEAFF
TRBV5-1 | CASSPRTPYNEQFF
TRBV7-2 | CASSLDRGRTQYF
TRBV5-4 | CASSITSTDTQYF
TRBV7-8 | CASSSAALTLSSNQPQHF
TRBV19 | CASSNAPLGQVYEQYF
TRBV14 | CASSQDYGTPQNIQYF
TRBV11-2 | CASSTYSEQYF
TRBV7-6 | CASSRTSESFQETQYF
TRBV5-1 | CASSLVYNEQFF
TRBV5-4 | CASSSGLAGPYEQYF
TRBV18 | CASSPRQGRNTEAFF
TRBV11-3 | CASSLGGNQETQYF
TRBV9 | CASSVEGWRTSGYTF
TRBV25-1 | CASSRYPTGGEQYF
TRBV27 | CASSFGVAGENEQFF
TRBV7-2 | CASSPGTIYNEQFF
TRBV18 | CASSPPVKLGYNQPQHF
TRBV10-1 | CASSEFDYFTDTQYF
TRBV19 | CASSMRTEAFF
TRBV11-2 | CASSLPKGGGYTF
TRBV29-1 | CSARLAWTDTQYF
TRBV5-1 | CASSLGQADEQYF
TRBV5-6 | CASSDGFGRSNQPQHF
TRBV7-2 | CASSWGGQETQYF
TRBV28 | CASSGNAPSPYEQYF
TRBV27 | CASSSRAGGRAIDTQYF
TRBV29-1 | CSVVRTMNTEAFF
TRBV5-1 | CASSLAQTRDTQYF
TRBV6-5 | CASSYSRGSYEQYF
TRBV7-9 | CASSNDRGRTGELFF
TRBV10-3 | CAISNRGTSGIEQFF
TRBV27 | CASSFRDNYGYTF
TRBV11-1 | CASSQPGHLRETQYF
TRBV27 | CASSFQADTNTGELFF
TRBV19 | CASSIGTQGGTEAFF
TRBV29-1 | CSVERTESYNEQFF
TRBV18 | CASSPPSRGELFF